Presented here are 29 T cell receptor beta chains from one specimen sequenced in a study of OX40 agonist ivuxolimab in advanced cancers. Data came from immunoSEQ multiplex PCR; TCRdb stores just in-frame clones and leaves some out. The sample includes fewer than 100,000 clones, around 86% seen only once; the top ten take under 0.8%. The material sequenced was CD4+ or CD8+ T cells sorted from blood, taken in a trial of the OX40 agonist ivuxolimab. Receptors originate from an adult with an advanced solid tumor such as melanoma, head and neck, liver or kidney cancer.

CDR3 coding DNA: TGTGCCAGCAGCCTTCAGAGGAGCGGTACTGAAGCTTTCTTT. Protein product: CASSLQRSGTEAFF. The chain recombines TRBV14 with TRBJ1-1; no reliable D call. The CDR3 runs to 14 residues. Deletions cut 4 bases from V and 5 bases from J, with 14 bases between. Germline V gene data show CDR1 as SGHDN and CDR2 as FVKESK.

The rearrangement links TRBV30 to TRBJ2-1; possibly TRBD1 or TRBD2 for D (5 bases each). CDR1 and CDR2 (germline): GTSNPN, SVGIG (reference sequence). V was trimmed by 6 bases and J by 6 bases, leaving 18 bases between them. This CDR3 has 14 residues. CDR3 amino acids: CACPRGSGFNEQFF. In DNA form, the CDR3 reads TGTGCCTGTCCCCGCGGGTCAGGGTTCAATGAGCAGTTCTTC.

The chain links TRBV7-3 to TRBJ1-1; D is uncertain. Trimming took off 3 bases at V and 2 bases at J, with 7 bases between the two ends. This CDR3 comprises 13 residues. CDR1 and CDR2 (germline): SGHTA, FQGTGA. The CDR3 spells CASSFAKNTEAFF. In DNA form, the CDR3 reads TGTGCCAGCAGCTTCGCCAAAAACACTGAAGCTTTCTTT.

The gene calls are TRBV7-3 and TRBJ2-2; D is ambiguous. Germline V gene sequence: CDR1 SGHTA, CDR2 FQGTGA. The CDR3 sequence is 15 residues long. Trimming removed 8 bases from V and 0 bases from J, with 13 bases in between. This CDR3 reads CASRAGRANTGELFF. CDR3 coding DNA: TGTGCCAGCCGAGCTGGACGGGCGAACACCGGGGAGCTGTTTTTT.

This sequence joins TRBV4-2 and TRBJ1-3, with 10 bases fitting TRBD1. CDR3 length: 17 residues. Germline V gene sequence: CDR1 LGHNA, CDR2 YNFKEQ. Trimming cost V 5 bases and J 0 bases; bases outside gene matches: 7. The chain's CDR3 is CASSTGTGDFSGNTIYF. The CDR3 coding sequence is TGTGCCAGCAGCACCGGGACAGGGGACTTCTCTGGAAACACCATATATTTT.

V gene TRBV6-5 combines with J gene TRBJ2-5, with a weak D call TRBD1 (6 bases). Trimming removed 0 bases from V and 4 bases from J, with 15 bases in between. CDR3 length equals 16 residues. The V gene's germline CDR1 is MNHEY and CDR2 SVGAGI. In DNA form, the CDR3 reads TGTGCCAGCAGTTACTCGGGGGCAGAGGGTAGAGAGACCCAGTACTTC. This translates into CASSYSGAEGRETQYF.

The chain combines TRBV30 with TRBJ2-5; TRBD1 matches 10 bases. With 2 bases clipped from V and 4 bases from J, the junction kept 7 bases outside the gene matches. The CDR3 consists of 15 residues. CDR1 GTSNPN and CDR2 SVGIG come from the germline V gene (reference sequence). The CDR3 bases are TGTGCCTGGAGTTTTGACCGACAGGGGGCAGAGACCCAGTACTTC. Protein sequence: CAWSFDRQGAETQYF. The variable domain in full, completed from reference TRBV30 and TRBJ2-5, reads SQTIHQWPATLVQPVGSPLSLECTVEGTSNPNLYWYRQAAGRGLQLLFYSVGIGQISSEVPQNLSASRPQDRQFILSSKKLLLSDSGFYLCAWSFDRQGAETQYFGPGTRLLVL.

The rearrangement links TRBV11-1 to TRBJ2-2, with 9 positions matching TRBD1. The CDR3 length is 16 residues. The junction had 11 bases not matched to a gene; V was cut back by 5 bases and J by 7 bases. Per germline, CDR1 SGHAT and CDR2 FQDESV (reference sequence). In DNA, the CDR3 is TGTGCCAGCAGCCTCAGACAGGGGGGATCTGGCGGGGAGCTGTTTTTT. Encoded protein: CASSLRQGGSGGELFF.

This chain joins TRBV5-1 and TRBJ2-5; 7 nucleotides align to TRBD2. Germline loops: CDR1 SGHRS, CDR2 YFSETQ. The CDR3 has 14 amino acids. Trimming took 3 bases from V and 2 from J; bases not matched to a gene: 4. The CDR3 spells CASSSSGVQETQYF. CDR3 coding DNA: TGCGCCAGCAGCTCCAGCGGGGTTCAAGAGACCCAGTACTTC.

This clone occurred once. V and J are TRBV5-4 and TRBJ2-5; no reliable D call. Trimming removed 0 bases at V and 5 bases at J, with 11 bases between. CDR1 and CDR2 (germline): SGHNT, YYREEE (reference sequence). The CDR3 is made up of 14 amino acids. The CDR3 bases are TGTGCCAGCAGCTTGGCCGGCTACCCGGAGACCCAGTACTTC. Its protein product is CASSLAGYPETQYF.

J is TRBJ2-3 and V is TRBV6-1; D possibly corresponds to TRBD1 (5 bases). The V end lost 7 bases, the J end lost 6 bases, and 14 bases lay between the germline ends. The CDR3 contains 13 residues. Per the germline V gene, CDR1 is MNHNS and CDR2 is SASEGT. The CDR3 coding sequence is TGTGCCAGCAAGGGCTCAGGGTTGGATACGCAGTATTTT. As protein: CASKGSGLDTQYF.

The CDR3 bases are TGCGCCAGCAGCTTGGCTCGAAACGGACTAGCGGTCGGGGCCAAAAACATTCAGTACTTC. Translation: CASSLARNGLAVGAKNIQYF. This chain connects TRBV5-1 to TRBJ2-4; 10 bases line up with TRBD2. CDR3 length: 20 amino acids. Germline CDR1 is SGHRS and CDR2 is YFSETQ. With V trimmed by 0 bases and J by 1 base, 13 bases remained unmatched.

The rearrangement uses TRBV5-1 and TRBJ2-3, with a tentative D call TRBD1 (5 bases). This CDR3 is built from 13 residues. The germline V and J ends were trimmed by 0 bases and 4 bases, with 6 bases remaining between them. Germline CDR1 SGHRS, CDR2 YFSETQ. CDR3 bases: TGCGCCAGCAGCTTGGGGGGCCCAGATACGCAGTATTTT. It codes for CASSLGGPDTQYF.

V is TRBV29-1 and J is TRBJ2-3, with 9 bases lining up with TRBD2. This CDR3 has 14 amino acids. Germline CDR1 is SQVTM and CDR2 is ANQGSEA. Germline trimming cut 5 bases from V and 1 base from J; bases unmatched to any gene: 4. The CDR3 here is CSVIAGAGTDTQYF. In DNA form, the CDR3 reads TGCAGCGTTATAGCGGGGGCTGGCACAGATACGCAGTATTTT.

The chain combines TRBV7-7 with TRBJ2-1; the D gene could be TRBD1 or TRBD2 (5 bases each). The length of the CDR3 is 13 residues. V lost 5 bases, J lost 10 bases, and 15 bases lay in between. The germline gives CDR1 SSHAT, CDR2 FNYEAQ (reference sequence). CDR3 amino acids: CASSDGTRNEQFF. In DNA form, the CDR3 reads TGTGCCAGCAGCGACGGGACGCGGAACGAGCAGTTCTTC.

CDR3 DNA sequence: TGTGCCAGCAGTGAAATCGGAGACTTGCGAGGAGAGACCCAGTACTTC. Amino acid sequence: CASSEIGDLRGETQYF. The rearrangement uses TRBV6-1 and TRBJ2-5; D gene unclear. From germline, CDR1 is MNHNS and CDR2 SASEGT. Deletions cut 2 bases from V and 4 bases from J, with 17 bases between. This CDR3 is built from 16 residues.

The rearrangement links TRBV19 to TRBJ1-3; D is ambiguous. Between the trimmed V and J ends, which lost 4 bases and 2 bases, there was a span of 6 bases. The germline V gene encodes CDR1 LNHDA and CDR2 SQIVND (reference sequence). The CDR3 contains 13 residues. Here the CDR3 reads CASSRATGNTIYF. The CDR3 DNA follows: TGTGCCAGTAGTAGGGCTACTGGAAACACCATATATTTT.

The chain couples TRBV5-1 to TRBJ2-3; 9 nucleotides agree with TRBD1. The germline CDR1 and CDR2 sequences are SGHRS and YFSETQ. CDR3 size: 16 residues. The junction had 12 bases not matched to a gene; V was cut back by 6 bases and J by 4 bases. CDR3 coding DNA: TGCGCCAGCACCCGGACAGGGGCCATGGGGGCAGATACGCAGTATTTT. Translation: CASTRTGAMGADTQYF.

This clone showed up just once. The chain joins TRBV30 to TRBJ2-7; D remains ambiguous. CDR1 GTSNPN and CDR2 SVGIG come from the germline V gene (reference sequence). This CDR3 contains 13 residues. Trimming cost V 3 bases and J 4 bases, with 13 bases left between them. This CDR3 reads CAWRDPFLYEQYF. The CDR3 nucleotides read TGTGCCTGGAGGGACCCCTTTCTTTACGAGCAGTACTTC. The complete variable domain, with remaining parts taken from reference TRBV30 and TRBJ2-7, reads SQTIHQWPATLVQPVGSPLSLECTVEGTSNPNLYWYRQAAGRGLQLLFYSVGIGQISSEVPQNLSASRPQDRQFILSSKKLLLSDSGFYLCAWRDPFLYEQYFGPGTRLTVT.

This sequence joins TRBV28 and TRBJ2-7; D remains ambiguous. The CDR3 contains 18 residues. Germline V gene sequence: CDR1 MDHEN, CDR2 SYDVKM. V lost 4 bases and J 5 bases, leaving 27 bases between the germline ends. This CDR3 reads CASSSPETALSFSNEQYF. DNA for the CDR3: TGTGCCAGCAGTTCCCCCGAAACGGCTCTATCTTTCAGTAACGAGCAGTACTTC.

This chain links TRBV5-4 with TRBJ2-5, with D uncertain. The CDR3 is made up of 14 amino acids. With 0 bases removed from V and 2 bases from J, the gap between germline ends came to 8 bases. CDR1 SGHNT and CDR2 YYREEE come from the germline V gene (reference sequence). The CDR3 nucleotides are TGTGCCAGCAGCTTGGGACTCCAACAAGAGACCCAGTACTTC. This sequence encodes CASSLGLQQETQYF. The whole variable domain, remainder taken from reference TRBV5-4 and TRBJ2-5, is ETGVTQSPTHLIKTRGQQVTLRCSSQSGHNTVSWYQQALGQGPQFIFQYYREEENGRGNFPPRFSGLQFPNYSSELNVNALELDDSALYLCASSLGLQQETQYFGPGTRLLVL.

CDR3 in amino acids: CASSSRGVGEQYF. The CDR3, as DNA: TGTGCCAGTAGTTCCAGGGGAGTGGGTGAGCAGTACTTC. The rearrangement uses TRBV19 and TRBJ2-7; maybe TRBD1 (6 bases). CDR1 is LNHDA and CDR2 is SQIVND in the germline V gene (reference sequence). This CDR3 spans 13 amino acids. Trimming shortened V by 5 bases and J by 7 bases, and 15 bases separated the two germline ends.

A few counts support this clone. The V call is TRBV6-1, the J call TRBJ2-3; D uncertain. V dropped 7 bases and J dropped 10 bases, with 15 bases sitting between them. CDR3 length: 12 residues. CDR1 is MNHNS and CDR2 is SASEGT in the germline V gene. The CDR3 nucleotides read TGTGCCAGCACTTACGATCGATATGCGCAGTATTTT. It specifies CASTYDRYAQYF.

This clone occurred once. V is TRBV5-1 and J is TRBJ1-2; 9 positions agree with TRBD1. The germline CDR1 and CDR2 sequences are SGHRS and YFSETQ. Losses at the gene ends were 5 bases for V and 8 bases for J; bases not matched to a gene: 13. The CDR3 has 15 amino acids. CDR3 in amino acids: CASRTNFGQGYGYTF. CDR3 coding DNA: TGCGCCAGCAGAACGAACTTCGGACAGGGGTACGGCTACACCTTC.

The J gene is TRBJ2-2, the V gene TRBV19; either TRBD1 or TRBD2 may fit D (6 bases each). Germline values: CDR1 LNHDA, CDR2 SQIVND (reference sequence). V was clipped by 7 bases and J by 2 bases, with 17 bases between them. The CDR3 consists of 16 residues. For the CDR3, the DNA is TGTGCCAGTACCCGACGCAAGGGGGGAAACACCGGGGAGCTGTTTTTT. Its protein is CASTRRKGGNTGELFF.

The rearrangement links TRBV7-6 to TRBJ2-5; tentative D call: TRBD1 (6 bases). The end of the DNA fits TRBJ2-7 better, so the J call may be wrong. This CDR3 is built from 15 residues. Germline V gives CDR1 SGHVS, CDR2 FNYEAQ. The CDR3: CASSSYRDTNYEQYF. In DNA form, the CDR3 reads TGTGCCAGCAGTTCGTACCGGGACACTAACTACGAGCAGTACTTC.

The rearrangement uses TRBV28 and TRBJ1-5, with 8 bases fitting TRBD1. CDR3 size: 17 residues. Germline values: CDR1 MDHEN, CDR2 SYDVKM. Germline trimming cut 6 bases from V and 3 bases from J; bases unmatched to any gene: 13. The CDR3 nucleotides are TGTGCCAGCAGCATTGTCCCGTCGGGACAGGACAATCAGCCCCAGCATTTT. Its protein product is CASSIVPSGQDNQPQHF. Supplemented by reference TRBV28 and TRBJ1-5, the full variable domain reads DVKVTQSSRYLVKRTGEKVFLECVQDMDHENMFWYRQDPGLGLRLIYFSYDVKMKEKGDIPEGYSVSREKKERFSLILESASTNQTSMYLCASSIVPSGQDNQPQHFGDGTRLSIL.

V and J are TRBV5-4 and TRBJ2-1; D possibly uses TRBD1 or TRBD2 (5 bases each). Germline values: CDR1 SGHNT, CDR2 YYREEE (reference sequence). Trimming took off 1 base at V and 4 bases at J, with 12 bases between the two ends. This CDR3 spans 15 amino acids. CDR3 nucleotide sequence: TGTGCCAGCAGCTTGTTGGGGGTGGGGTACAATGAGCAGTTCTTC. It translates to CASSLLGVGYNEQFF.

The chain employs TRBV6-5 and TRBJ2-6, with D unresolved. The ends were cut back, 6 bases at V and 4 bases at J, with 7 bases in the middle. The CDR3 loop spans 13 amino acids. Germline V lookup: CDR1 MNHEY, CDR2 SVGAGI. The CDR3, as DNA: TGTGCCAGCAGCGCTGTCGGGGCCAACGTCCTGACTTTC. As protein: CASSAVGANVLTF.